Reported below is one TCR beta chain. Its antigen is unidentified. In germline, CDR1 is PRHDT, CDR2 FYEKMQ (reference sequence). The trim removed 1 base at V and 2 bases at J, leaving 4 bases unmatched. The CDR3 extends over 16 amino acids. DNA at about 0.2 ug, 25,000 to 35,000 T cell genomes, went into sorted-subset replicate PCRs. Sequenced by immunoSEQ multiplex PCR; TCRdb stores in-frame clones only, minus some. The data contain millions of clones, over 85% of them singletons. The data originate from a study of shared clonotypes between healthy human individuals. General observations from the study: Non-shared clonotypes displayed generation probabilities falling below those of clonotypes present in all four donors.

Cells designated naive CD8 were CD45RO-negative and were positively selected for CCR7, with terminally differentiated effector memory CD45RA+ cells excluded. The TCR originated in a man aged 18 to 30 in good health. This chain links TRBV13 with TRBJ2-5; TRBD1 matches at 10 bases. What was sequenced was naive CD8+ T cells sorted from blood. CDR3 nucleotides: TGTGCCAGCAGCTTAGTTCGGACAGGGGGTCAAGAGACCCAGTACTTC. Protein: CASSLVRTGGQETQYF.